Listed below are T cell receptor beta chains from one sample, sequenced in a study of metastatic and nonmetastatic thyroid tumors. TCRdb re-called clones via MiXCR from the PCR reads. The repertoire includes about 30,000 clones, around 25% of them detected once, and about 10% sits in the top ten. The sequencing input was blood. Receptors originate from a female donor with papillary thyroid cancer or a benign thyroid nodule (not recorded which). Some clones in this sample may be carry-over from other donors' samples. The CDR3 runs from the conserved cysteine through the conserved F or W. D genes are given only for firm matches. Some rows have no size entry. The others give once, few or many, or a class for an expanded clone.

V	J	size	D	CDR3	DNA
TRBV11-3	TRBJ2-6	-	-	CASSLGGRWGSPSGANVLTF	TGTGCCAGCAGCTTAGGGGGCCGGTGGGGCAGTCCCTCTGGGGCCAACGTCCTGACTTTC
TRBV28	TRBJ2-7	few	-	CASTPGLSYEQYF	TGTGCCAGCACCCCGGGGCTGTCTTACGAGCAGTACTTC
TRBV6-1	TRBJ2-7	-	-	CASWRFSGYSYEQYF	TGTGCCAGCTGGAGGTTTTCGGGTTACTCCTACGAGCAGTACTTC
TRBV28	TRBJ2-7	-	-	CASRQRHTSLRKYEQYF	TGTGCCAGCAGACAGCGCCATACATCCTTGCGTAAATACGAGCAGTACTTC
TRBV12-3/TRBV12-4	TRBJ2-3	few	-	CASSSRRDGGTDTQYF	TGTGCCAGCAGTTCTCGGAGGGACGGGGGCACAGATACGCAGTATTTT
TRBV28	TRBJ1-2	medium-sized	-	CASSLSGLGYTF	TGTGCCAGCAGTTTATCCGGGCTCGGCTACACCTTC
TRBV11-3	TRBJ2-3	many	TRBD2	CASSSSGLAGVTQYF	TGTGCCAGCAGCTCATCCGGACTAGCGGGAGTAACGCAGTATTTT
TRBV7-2	TRBJ2-4	many	-	CASSLRDGYLAKNIQYF	TGTGCCAGCAGCTTAAGGGATGGCTACCTGGCCAAAAACATTCAGTACTTC
TRBV20-1	TRBJ1-1	-	-	CSALEWDSEAFF	TGCAGTGCCCTGGAATGGGACTCTGAAGCTTTCTTT
TRBV4-1	TRBJ1-1	many	-	CASSQDWGTEAFF	TGCGCCAGCAGCCAAGATTGGGGCACTGAAGCTTTCTTT
TRBV30	TRBJ2-3	many	-	CAWSVQNRGTDTQYF	TGTGCCTGGAGTGTACAAAACCGTGGCACAGATACGCAGTATTTT
TRBV28	TRBJ2-5	many	-	CASSTRHPQYF	TGTGCCAGCAGTACACGTCATCCCCAGTACTTC
TRBV9	TRBJ2-7	-	TRBD2	CASSVAGTSASSYEQYF	TGTGCCAGCAGCGTAGCGGGGACTAGCGCGAGCTCCTACGAGCAGTACTTC
TRBV6-2/TRBV6-3	TRBJ1-5	few	-	CASSYSLVGPQHF	TGTGCCAGCAGTTACTCGTTAGTCGGTCCACAGCATTTT
TRBV6-1	TRBJ2-1	many	TRBD2	CASSMGTSGPNEQFF	TGTGCCAGCAGTATGGGGACTAGCGGGCCTAATGAGCAGTTCTTC
TRBV6-1	TRBJ2-1	few	-	CASGERGDEQFF	TGTGCCAGCGGGGAGAGAGGCGATGAGCAGTTCTTC
TRBV6-9	TRBJ1-1	few	-	CASSYGDRVDTEAFF	TGTGCCAGCAGTTATGGGGACCGGGTTGACACTGAAGCTTTCTTT
TRBV4-3	TRBJ2-7	-	TRBD2	CACSQDLGSGRSYEQYF	TGCGCCTGCAGCCAAGATTTAGGAAGCGGGAGGTCCTACGAGCAGTACTTC
TRBV5-4	TRBJ2-1	few	-	CASSLDSGKYNEQFF	TGTGCCAGCAGCTTGGACTCGGGGAAATACAATGAGCAGTTCTTC
TRBV12-3/TRBV12-4	TRBJ2-7	-	-	CASSLPGSSEQYF	TGTGCCAGCAGTTTACCGGGGTCTTCCGAGCAGTACTTC
TRBV5-1	TRBJ2-1	many	-	CASRFLSYNEQFF	TGCGCCAGCAGGTTCCTTTCCTACAATGAGCAGTTCTTC
TRBV7-6	TRBJ2-7	few	-	CASSLDLGRGVNYEQYF	TGTGCCAGCAGCTTGGATTTGGGAAGGGGAGTTAACTACGAGCAGTACTTC
TRBV20-1	TRBJ1-1	many	TRBD1	CSAKDRGVAEAFF	TGCAGTGCTAAGGACAGGGGGGTCGCTGAAGCTTTCTTT
TRBV6-1	TRBJ2-1	few	TRBD2	CASNPVGGANEQFF	TGTGCCAGCAACCCGGTGGGAGGGGCCAATGAGCAGTTCTTC
TRBV4-3	TRBJ2-5	many	-	CASSQDWGAQTQYF	TGCGCCAGCAGCCAAGACTGGGGGGCGCAGACCCAGTACTTC
TRBV11-3	TRBJ2-7	-	-	CAGSSLWGALSYEQYF	TGTGCCGGCAGCTCGTTATGGGGAGCGCTTTCGTACGAGCAGTACTTC
TRBV4-1	TRBJ2-1	many	-	CASSPQNGEQFF	TGCGCCAGCAGCCCCCAAAATGGGGAGCAGTTCTTC
TRBV20-1	TRBJ2-3	many	TRBD2	CSLRTSGSNTQYF	TGCAGTCTGAGGACTAGCGGGAGCAATACGCAGTATTTT
TRBV19	TRBJ2-3	many	-	CASSIQGRDTQYF	TGTGCCAGTAGTATCCAGGGGCGGGATACGCAGTATTTT
TRBV29-1	TRBJ1-1	once	TRBD1	CSEGQGTRESDFF	TGCAGCGAAGGACAGGGGACACGTGAATCGGATTTCTTT
TRBV4-2	TRBJ1-4	-	-	CAISRNEENEKLFF	TGTGCCATCAGCCGGAACGAGGAGAATGAAAAATTGTTTTTT
TRBV29-1	TRBJ1-1	many	-	CSVPQGFGAEAFF	TGCAGCGTCCCCCAGGGGTTCGGGGCTGAAGCTTTCTTT
TRBV20-1	TRBJ2-3	many	-	CSARSVSGPDTQYF	TGCAGTGCCCGAAGCGTGAGCGGCCCAGATACGCAGTATTTT
TRBV28	TRBJ2-5	many	-	CASEQGRGETQYF	TGTGCCTCAGAACAGGGCCGCGGGGAGACCCAGTACTTC
TRBV28	TRBJ1-4	many	-	CASSFQATKLFF	TGTGCCAGCAGTTTTCAAGCCACAAAACTGTTTTTT
TRBV5-5	TRBJ2-3	many	-	CASSLVGSTDTQYF	TGTGCCAGCAGCTTGGTCGGGAGTACAGATACGCAGTATTTT
TRBV11-3	TRBJ2-7	-	-	CASSPLPGSYEQYF	TGTGCCAGCAGCCCACTTCCGGGTTCCTACGAGCAGTACTTC
TRBV2	TRBJ1-2	few	-	CASSEVVGAYGYTF	TGTGCCAGCAGTGAGGTGGTGGGGGCCTATGGCTACACCTTC
TRBV20-1	TRBJ2-1	medium-sized	-	CSALSRGADEQFF	TGCAGTGCCTTAAGTCGAGGGGCCGATGAGCAGTTCTTC
TRBV6-2/TRBV6-3	TRBJ1-2	many	TRBD1	CASTTGEDGYTF	TGTGCCAGTACGACAGGGGAGGATGGCTACACCTTC
TRBV4-1	TRBJ2-7	many	-	CASSQGYGSSYEQYF	TGCGCCAGCAGCCAGGGATATGGTAGCTCCTACGAGCAGTACTTC
TRBV28	TRBJ2-1	medium-sized	TRBD2	CASSPPSGSSYNEQFF	TGTGCCAGCAGTCCCCCTAGCGGGAGCTCCTACAATGAGCAGTTCTTC
TRBV19	TRBJ1-6	-	-	CASSSPVSPLHF	TGTGCCAGTAGTTCCCCGGTTTCACCCCTCCACTTT
TRBV27	TRBJ2-5	many	-	CASSPDWQLSQYF	TGTGCCAGCAGTCCAGACTGGCAGTTGTCCCAGTACTTC
TRBV2	TRBJ2-3	-	-	CAISYSEDTQSF	TGTGCCATCAGCTACAGTGAAGATACGCAGTCTTTT
TRBV30	TRBJ2-5	-	-	CAWSVMGGRKTQYF	TGTGCCTGGAGTGTTATGGGGGGGCGAAAGACCCAGTACTTC
TRBV14	TRBJ1-2	many	-	CASSPRGQGGYGYTF	TGTGCCAGCAGCCCAAGGGGCCAGGGTGGCTATGGCTACACCTTC
TRBV3-1	TRBJ2-2	few	TRBD2	CASSPGLAGGTGELFF	TGTGCCAGCAGCCCTGGACTAGCGGGAGGTACCGGGGAGCTGTTTTTT
TRBV30	TRBJ1-3	-	-	CDWSRLDSNTGNSIYF	TGTGACTGGAGTCGCTTGGACAGTAATACTGGAAACTCCATATATTTT
TRBV6-1	TRBJ1-2	many	TRBD1	CASSEGTGDPFYGYTF	TGTGCCAGCAGTGAAGGGACAGGGGACCCCTTCTATGGCTACACCTTC
TRBV29-1	TRBJ2-2	-	-	CSVLIGPLPGEQFF	TGCAGCGTCTTAATCGGGCCTCTCCCCGGTGAGCAGTTTTTT
TRBV3-1	TRBJ2-7	-	TRBD2	CARSKLAGPYNEQYF	TGTGCCCGCAGCAAACTAGCGGGACCCTACAATGAGCAGTACTTC
TRBV20-1	TRBJ2-7	-	TRBD2	CSAREREYEQYF	TGCAGTGCTAGAGAGCGGGAGTACGAGCAGTACTTC